One and the same sample provided the 25 T cell receptor beta chains below, sequenced in a study of blood T cells in healthy people across ages. A second roughly 6 to 11 cycle PCR used barcoded and J-beta primers. Via MiXCR, TCRdb re-called the 5' RACE reads, giving one row per CDR3 protein. The sample contains around 1,500,000 distinct CDR3 sequences, about 30% of which appear only once. The source material was blood. The source is a woman in her twenties or thirties in good health.

This clonotype appeared a few times. In nucleotides, the CDR3 is TGTGCCAGCAGCTCCGGCAACAGGCAAACTAATGAAAAACTGTTTTTT. It translates to CASSSGNRQTNEKLFF. The gene calls are TRBV11-2 and TRBJ1-4, with D perhaps TRBD1 (5 bases). The CDR3 has 16 residues. The germline V gene encodes CDR1 SGHAT and CDR2 FQNNGV. The germline V and J ends were trimmed by 4 bases and 1 base, with 13 bases remaining between them.

The genes are TRBV11-2 and TRBJ2-1; tentatively, D is TRBD1 or TRBD2 (5 bases each). This CDR3 spans 16 amino acids. Germline lookup yields CDR1 SGHAT and CDR2 FQNNGV. Trimming stripped 0 bases from V and 13 bases from J, with 22 bases between. The CDR3 bases are TGTGCCAGCAGCTTAGATGGGGGAGTAGCCAAAAGCATTCAGTTCTTC. Translated: CASSLDGGVAKSIQFF.

V gene TRBV6-1 combines with J gene TRBJ1-1, with a tentative D call TRBD1 (5 bases). Germline lookup yields CDR1 MNHNS and CDR2 SASEGT. V was shortened by 3 bases and J by 2 bases, with 10 bases between the two germline ends. The CDR3 loop spans 14 amino acids. The DNA for the CDR3 is TGTGCCAGCAGTGAGGGCAGGGCCAACACTGAAGCTTTCTTT. Translating gives CASSEGRANTEAFF.

About this clonotype: This clone may be a read error of a much larger clone one base away. The chain uses TRBV5-1 and TRBJ2-7; maybe TRBD1 (6 bases). The CDR3 covers 16 residues. Germline CDR1 is SGHRS and CDR2 is YFSETQ. CDR3 nucleotides: TGCGCCAGCAGCCAGGGGTCTATCCTTACCTCCCACGAGCAGTACTTC. This codes for CASSQGSILTSHEQYF.

In this sample, this clonotype turned up a few times. The chain joins TRBV5-1 to TRBJ1-6; 9 nucleotides match TRBD1. CDR1 is SGHRS, CDR2 YFSETQ, per germline. This CDR3 has 14 residues. After removal of 6 bases from V and 10 bases from J, the junction contained 8 bases not matched to a gene. CDR3 residues: CASTEGQGSSPLHF. As DNA, the CDR3 is TGCGCCAGCACAGAGGGACAGGGATCCTCACCCCTCCACTTT.

The chain couples TRBV6-1 to TRBJ1-1, with 11 positions matching TRBD1. Germline V gene data show CDR1 as MNHNS and CDR2 as SASEGT. V shed 0 bases, J shed 4 bases, and the junction held 1 base outside the gene matches. The CDR3 covers 15 residues. DNA for the CDR3: TGTGCCAGCAGTGAAGCGGGGACAGGGGGCACTGAAGCTTTCTTT. Amino acids: CASSEAGTGGTEAFF.

A few counts support this clonotype. The chain combines TRBV10-3 with TRBJ2-5; 9 bases line up with TRBD1. The J call could be wrong; TRBJ2-7 is a better fit for the DNA end. The CDR3 spans 13 residues. Germline CDR1 ENHRY, CDR2 SYGVKD. CDR3 DNA: TGTGCCATCAGCATGGGACAGGGAGGCGAGCAGTACTTC. Protein product: CAISMGQGGEQYF.

CDR3 amino acids: CASSPDSGTGELFF. CDR3 bases: TGTGCCAGCAGCCCCGATAGTGGCACCGGGGAGCTGTTTTTT. The V call is TRBV7-3, the J call TRBJ2-2; the D is unclear. V lost 5 bases, J lost 4 bases, and 11 bases lay in between. The V gene's germline CDR1 is SGHTA and CDR2 FQGTGA. The CDR3 has 14 residues.

There are a few counts of this clonotype. The V and J genes are TRBV29-1 and TRBJ2-7, with a possible D match to TRBD1 (5 bases). V lost 4 bases to trimming and J lost 6 bases, with 19 bases between them. Germline values: CDR1 SQVTM, CDR2 ANQGSEA. CDR3 size: 14 residues. The CDR3 DNA reads as TGCAGCGTTGGGCAGGGCCCAGGGTACCGCGAGCAGTACTTC. This encodes CSVGQGPGYREQYF.

This chain links TRBV12-3 or TRBV12-4 with TRBJ2-5; tentative D call: TRBD2 (6 bases). The ends were cut back, 8 bases at V and 11 bases at J, with 21 bases in the middle. This CDR3 region has 13 residues. CDR3 sequence: CASRTGDIDEQYF. Here the CDR3 DNA reads TGTGCCAGCCGGACGGGAGATATAGATGAGCAGTACTTC.

The chain links TRBV5-1 to TRBJ1-1, with D tentatively TRBD1 (5 bases). V lost 2 bases, J lost 11 bases, and 13 bases lay in between. Germline CDR1 SGHRS, CDR2 YFSETQ. This CDR3 region has 12 residues. This CDR3 is CASSLGEGLAFF. The CDR3 region has the DNA TGCGCCAGCAGCTTAGGTGAGGGGTTGGCTTTCTTT.

V gene TRBV7-2 combines with J gene TRBJ1-2; no definite D call. The CDR3 loop spans 14 amino acids. Germline V lookup: CDR1 SGHTA, CDR2 FQGNSA. V lost 3 bases and J 3 bases, leaving 11 bases between the germline ends. The CDR3 loop reads CASSFKTPYYGYTF. The CDR3 region has the DNA TGTGCCAGCAGCTTTAAGACACCTTACTATGGCTACACCTTC.

A few counts support this clonotype. This CDR3 is CASSPWAQGEAQYF. As DNA, the CDR3 is TGTGCCAGCAGCCCATGGGCACAGGGTGAGGCCCAGTACTTC. The chain links TRBV5-6 to TRBJ2-5, with D possibly TRBD1 on 6 matching bases. The CDR3 totals 14 residues. Deletions cut 4 bases from V and 9 bases from J, with 19 bases between. Per the germline V gene, CDR1 is SGHDT and CDR2 is YYEEEE.

This clonotype occurred a few times. The rearrangement joins TRBV29-1 to TRBJ2-3, with D maybe TRBD1 (6 bases). Trimming cost V 7 bases and J 6 bases, with 17 bases left between them. Germline CDR1 SQVTM, CDR2 ANQGSEA. The CDR3 is 13 amino acids. CDR3 sequence: CSAEYFQGDTQYF. Written as DNA, the CDR3 is TGCAGCGCAGAGTATTTTCAGGGGGATACGCAGTATTTT.

The genes are TRBV29-1 and TRBJ1-1; D is unclear. The CDR3 totals 14 residues. The germline gives CDR1 SQVTM, CDR2 ANQGSEA. V lost 1 base to trimming and J lost 1 base, with 10 bases between them. CDR3: CSVEVPGSNTEAFF. Here the CDR3 DNA reads TGCAGCGTTGAAGTTCCGGGATCGAACACTGAAGCTTTCTTT.

In its sample, this clonotype was seen many times. The chain combines TRBV7-2 with TRBJ2-1, with 10 bases identical to TRBD2. Germline CDR1 and CDR2: SGHTA and FQGNSA. The junction had 5 bases not matched to a gene; V was cut back by 5 bases and J by 4 bases. This CDR3 region has 15 residues. The CDR3 is CASSRGTSAYNEQFF. Written as DNA, the CDR3 is TGTGCCAGCAGCCGCGGGACTAGCGCGTACAATGAGCAGTTCTTC.

This clonotype was detected a few times. A single base separates this from a much larger clone, so it may be a read error. The rearrangement joins TRBV10-3 to TRBJ1-1; D remains unclear. This CDR3 is 15 amino acids long. Germline-derived CDR1 and CDR2 are ENHRY and SYGVKD. DNA for the CDR3: TGTGCCATCATTGAGTTCATAGGAGGGAACACTGAAGCTTTCTTT. This gives the protein CAIIEFIGGNTEAFF.

This clonotype has at least ten counts. This sequence joins TRBV12-3 or TRBV12-4 and TRBJ2-5; TRBD2 matches at 7 bases. Germline trimming cut 3 bases from V and 10 bases from J; bases unmatched to any gene: 2. The CDR3 covers 11 residues. CDR3 sequence: CASSLGRVQYF. The CDR3 DNA reads as TGTGCCAGCAGTTTGGGGAGGGTCCAGTACTTC.

The rearrangement links TRBV5-1 to TRBJ2-4; 9 nucleotides agree with TRBD2. The CDR3 is made up of 17 amino acids. Germline CDR1 is SGHRS and CDR2 is YFSETQ. J lost 6 bases, V lost 0 bases, and 10 bases had no gene match. The CDR3 sequence: CASSLAVAGVFRNIQYF. CDR3 coding DNA: TGCGCCAGCAGCTTGGCCGTAGCGGGAGTGTTCAGAAACATTCAGTACTTC.

The chain recombines TRBV20-1 with TRBJ2-4; TRBD2 might be the D (6 bases). The J call is uncertain, as TRBJ2-7 better fits the DNA end. The CDR3 spans 13 residues. Germline CDR1 and CDR2: DFQATT and SNEGSKA (reference sequence). In DNA form, the CDR3 reads TGCAGTGCTCTACAACTAGCAGCCCACGAGCAGTACTTC. Translated: CSALQLAAHEQYF.

Turning to this clonotype: A much more abundant neighbour one base away suggests this may be a read error. The genes are TRBV12-3 or TRBV12-4 and TRBJ2-7; possibly TRBD1 for D (6 bases). The CDR3 spans 14 residues. The CDR3 DNA follows: TGTGACAGCAGTCCCTCTGGGGGCGAGGGGGAGCAGTACTTC. Encoded protein: CDSSPSGGEGEQYF.

This chain uses TRBV6-2 or TRBV6-3 with TRBJ2-7; 8 bases map to TRBD1. The J segment lost 6 bases and the V segment lost 0 bases, leaving 10 bases of the junction unmatched. The CDR3 has 16 residues. Germline-derived CDR1 and CDR2 are MNHEY and SVGEGT. The CDR3 DNA is TGTGCCAGCAGTTACTCGAAGCTCGGACAGGGCTGCGAGCAGTACTTC. Amino acid sequence: CASSYSKLGQGCEQYF.

This clonotype was observed a handful of times. In DNA form, the CDR3 reads TGTGCCACCAGCAGAGATAGGGGACACGCTGAAAAACTGTTTTTT. It yields the protein CATSRDRGHAEKLFF. The J gene is TRBJ1-4, the V gene TRBV15; D may be TRBD1 (6 bases). Per the germline V gene, CDR1 is LNHNV and CDR2 is YYDKDF (reference sequence). The V gene lost 0 bases and the J gene lost 7 bases, with 12 bases spanning the gap. This CDR3 comprises 15 residues.

This clonotype occurred a few times. The chain has TRBV3-1 and TRBJ2-1, with a tentative D call TRBD2 (6 bases). Germline V CDR1 and CDR2: LGHDT, YNNKEL (reference sequence). This CDR3 contains 17 residues. Trimming took off 1 base at V and 8 bases at J, with 21 bases between the two ends. In DNA, the CDR3 is TGTGCCAGCAGCCAAGGGTTACCGGGACTCATGCGCCATGAGCAGTTCTTC. Translated, it gives CASSQGLPGLMRHEQFF.

This clonotype was observed many times. CDR3 bases: TGTGCCAGCAGTTTAATCAACATTCAGTACTTC. This gives the protein CASSLINIQYF. The chain links TRBV12-3 or TRBV12-4 to TRBJ2-4; D unclear. CDR3 length equals 11 residues. Trimming took off 2 bases at V and 7 bases at J, with 3 bases between the two ends.